Given below is one TCR beta chain in context. This CDR3 contains 13 residues. V dropped 3 bases and J dropped 4 bases, with 13 bases sitting between them. Germline V gives CDR1 DFQATT, CDR2 SNEGSKA (reference sequence). This sample is drawn from a study of CD8 T cells in Susac syndrome. The authors reverse transcribed roughly 0.5 to 1 ug RNA with random hexamers. TCRdb reprocessed the immunoSEQ multiplex PCR reads with MiXCR, giving one entry per CDR3 protein. The table records roughly 110,000 distinct CDR3 sequences, roughly 90% of them present only once. The sequenced material came from CD8+ T cells from PBMCs. The chain employs TRBV20-1 and TRBJ2-7; tentative D call: TRBD1 (6 bases). This TCR was recovered from a human donor in good health. The CDR3 sequence: CSASDRSLYEQYF. CDR3 nucleotides: TGCAGTGCTAGTGACAGGAGTCTGTACGAGCAGTACTTC.